The sequence of this TCR beta chain was determined in a study of early stage breast cancer tumors. Study summary: About 70% of the 16 invasive tumors were ER+, PR+ and HER2-.

Some clones are missing from TCRdb's copy, which holds only in-frame ones; the method was immunoSEQ multiplex PCR. The sample includes about 69,000 clones, around 80% of them seen just once. This clone showed up just once. Looked up from germline, CDR1 is SGHAT and CDR2 is FQNNGV. This CDR3 has 17 residues. V was pared by 5 bases and J by 0 bases, with 10 bases of the junction left unmatched. The sequence came from a person aged 35 to 50 with breast cancer. The V call is TRBV11-2, the J call TRBJ2-1; TRBD2 matches at 7 bases. Sequenced: blood. CDR3 DNA: TGTGCCAGCAGCGGGACTGCGACGGGAGGCTCCTACAATGAGCAGTTCTTC. It yields the protein CASSGTATGGSYNEQFF. The whole variable domain, remainder taken from reference TRBV11-2 and TRBJ2-1, is EAGVAQSPRYKIIEKRQSVAFWCNPISGHATLYWYQQILGQGPKLLIQFQNNGVVDDSQLPKDRFSAERLKGVDSTLKIQPAKLEDSAVYLCASSGTATGGSYNEQFFGPGTRLTVL.